The source of this TCR beta chain is a study of blood T cell repertoires in COVID-19. As for the study in general: There were acute and convalescent COVID-19 samples, and they came from the United States, Italy and Spain. Sources were T cells, B-cell-depleted T cells, or PBMCs; the material itself was cDNA or gDNA.

Germline assignment: CDR1 WNHNN and CDR2 SYGVQD (reference sequence). The CDR3 loop spans 13 amino acids. With 5 bases clipped from V and 7 bases from J, the junction kept 7 bases outside the gene matches. In this sample, this clone turned up a few times. Some clones are missing from TCRdb's copy, which holds only in-frame ones; the method was immunoSEQ multiplex PCR. The sample holds about 270,000 clones, 84% seen once. V usage is TRBV10-1 and J usage is TRBJ1-2; 7 nucleotides match TRBD1. The receptor's source is a human donor in a cohort sampled during active COVID-19. The sequenced sample consisted of peripheral blood. CDR3 DNA sequence: TGCGCCAGCAGTCTTTACCGGGACAGTGGCTACACCTTC. Its translation is CASSLYRDSGYTF.